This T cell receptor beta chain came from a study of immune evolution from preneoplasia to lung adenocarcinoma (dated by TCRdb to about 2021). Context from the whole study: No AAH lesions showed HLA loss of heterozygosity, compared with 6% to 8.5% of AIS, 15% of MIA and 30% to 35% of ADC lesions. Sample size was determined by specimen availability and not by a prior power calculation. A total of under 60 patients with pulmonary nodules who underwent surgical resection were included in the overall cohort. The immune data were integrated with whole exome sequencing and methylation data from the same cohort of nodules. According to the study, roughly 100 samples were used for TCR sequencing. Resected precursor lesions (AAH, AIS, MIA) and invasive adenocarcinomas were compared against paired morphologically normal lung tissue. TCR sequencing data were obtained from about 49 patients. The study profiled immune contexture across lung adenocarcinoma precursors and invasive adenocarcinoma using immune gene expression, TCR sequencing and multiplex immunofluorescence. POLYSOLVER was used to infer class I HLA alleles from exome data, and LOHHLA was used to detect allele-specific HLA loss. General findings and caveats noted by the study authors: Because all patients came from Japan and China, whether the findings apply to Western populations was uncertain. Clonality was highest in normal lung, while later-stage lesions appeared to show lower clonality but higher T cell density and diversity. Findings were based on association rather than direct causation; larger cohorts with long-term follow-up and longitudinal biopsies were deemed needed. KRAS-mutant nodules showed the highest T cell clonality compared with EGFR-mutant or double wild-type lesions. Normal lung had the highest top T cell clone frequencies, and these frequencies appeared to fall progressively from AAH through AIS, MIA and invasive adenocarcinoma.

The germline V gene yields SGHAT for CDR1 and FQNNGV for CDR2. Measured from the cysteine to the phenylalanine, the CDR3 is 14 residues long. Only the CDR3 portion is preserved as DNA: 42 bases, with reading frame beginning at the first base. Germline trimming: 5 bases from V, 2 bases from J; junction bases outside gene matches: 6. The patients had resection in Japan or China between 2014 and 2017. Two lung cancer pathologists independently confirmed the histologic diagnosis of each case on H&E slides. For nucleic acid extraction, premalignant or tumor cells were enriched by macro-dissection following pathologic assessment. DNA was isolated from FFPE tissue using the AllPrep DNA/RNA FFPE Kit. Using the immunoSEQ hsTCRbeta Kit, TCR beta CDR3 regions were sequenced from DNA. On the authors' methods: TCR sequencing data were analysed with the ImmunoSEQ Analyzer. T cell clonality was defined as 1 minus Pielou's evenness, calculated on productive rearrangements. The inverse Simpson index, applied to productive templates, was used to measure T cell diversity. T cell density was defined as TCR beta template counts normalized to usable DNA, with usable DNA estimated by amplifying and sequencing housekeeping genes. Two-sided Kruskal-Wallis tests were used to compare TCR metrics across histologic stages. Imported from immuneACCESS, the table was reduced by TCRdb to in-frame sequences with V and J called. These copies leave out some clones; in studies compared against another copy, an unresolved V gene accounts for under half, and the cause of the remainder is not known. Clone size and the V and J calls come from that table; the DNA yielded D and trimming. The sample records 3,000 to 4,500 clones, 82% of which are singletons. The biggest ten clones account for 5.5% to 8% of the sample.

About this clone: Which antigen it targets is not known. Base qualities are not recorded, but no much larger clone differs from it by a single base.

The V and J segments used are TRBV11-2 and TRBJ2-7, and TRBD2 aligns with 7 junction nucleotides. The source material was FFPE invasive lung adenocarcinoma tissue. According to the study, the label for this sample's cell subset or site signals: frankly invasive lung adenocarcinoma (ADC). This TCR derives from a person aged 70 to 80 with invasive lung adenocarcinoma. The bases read TGTGCCAGCAGCAGAGTGGCGGGGGCCTACGAGCAGTACTTC. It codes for CASSRVAGAYEQYF.